The 19 T cell receptor beta chains below were found in one sample sequenced in a study of shared clonotypes between healthy human individuals. Method: immunoSEQ multiplex PCR; TCRdb's copy keeps in-frame clones and lacks some. The sample consists of hundreds of thousands of clones, just over 90% of them appearing once. CD8 cells regarded as naive lacked CD45RO, were positively chosen for CCR7, and omitted terminally differentiated effector memory CD45RA+ cells. The sequenced sample consisted of naive CD8+ T cells sorted from blood. All receptors derive from a man aged 25-40 years in good health.

The chain employs TRBV27 and TRBJ2-2; the D gene is possibly TRBD1 (5 bases). CDR1 is MNHEY and CDR2 is SMNVEV in the germline V gene (reference sequence). This CDR3 contains 17 residues. V lost 2 bases and J 2 bases, leaving 15 bases between the germline ends. CDR3 region: CASSLGVGHANTGELFF. CDR3 sequence (DNA): TGTGCCAGCAGTTTAGGCGTCGGACACGCCAACACCGGGGAGCTGTTTTTT.

This clone was seen only once. This rearrangement joins TRBV5-6 to TRBJ2-3, with 7 bases fitting TRBD2. CDR1 and CDR2 from the germline V gene are SGHDT and YYEEEE. Trimming at V came to 2 bases and at J to 6 bases, leaving 6 bases not matched to a gene. The CDR3 extends over 14 amino acids. The CDR3 spells CASSFGAGVDTQYF. The CDR3 DNA follows: TGTGCCAGCAGCTTTGGCGCGGGAGTGGATACGCAGTATTTT.

J is TRBJ2-3 and V is TRBV29-1, with D perhaps TRBD1 (6 bases). Trimming removed 5 bases at V and 4 bases at J, with 13 bases between. This CDR3 has 13 amino acids. Germline lookup yields CDR1 SQVTM and CDR2 ANQGSEA. CDR3 region: CSVIPAGADTQYF. The CDR3 region has the DNA TGCAGCGTTATTCCAGCAGGGGCAGATACGCAGTATTTT.

CDR3 protein: CASSLLQEPSYEQYF. Here the CDR3 DNA reads TGTGCCAGCAGTCTCCTTCAGGAACCGTCCTACGAGCAGTACTTC. The J gene is TRBJ2-7, the V gene TRBV6-6; no clear D gene. Per germline, CDR1 MNHNY and CDR2 SVGAGI (reference sequence). The ends were cut back, 5 bases at V and 1 base at J, with 15 bases in the middle. The CDR3 contains 15 residues.

The chain links TRBV27 to TRBJ2-7, with D unclear. CDR1 MNHEY and CDR2 SMNVEV come from the germline V gene (reference sequence). The V end lost 6 bases, the J end lost 2 bases, and 20 bases lay between the germline ends. The CDR3 consists of 16 residues. The CDR3 loop reads CASSKLGVPQAYEQYF. The CDR3 DNA reads TGTGCCAGCAGCAAACTTGGGGTCCCTCAAGCCTACGAGCAGTACTTC.

This clone was recorded a few times. The V gene is TRBV29-1, the J gene TRBJ2-7; 9 positions match TRBD1. The length of the CDR3 is 12 residues. V trimming: 5 bases; J trimming: 3 bases; junction bases outside the gene matches: 2. CDR1 SQVTM and CDR2 ANQGSEA come from the germline V gene. CDR3 sequence: CSVRQGVYEQYF. The CDR3 coding sequence is TGCAGCGTTCGACAGGGGGTCTACGAGCAGTACTTC.

This chain links TRBV28 with TRBJ2-2, with D unclear. CDR1 and CDR2 (germline): MDHEN, SYDVKM. The CDR3 length is 13 residues. V was shortened by 0 bases and J by 1 base, with 0 bases between the two germline ends. CDR3 region: CASSLWNTGELFF. CDR3 DNA sequence: TGTGCCAGCAGTTTATGGAACACCGGGGAGCTGTTTTTT.

CDR3 DNA sequence: TGCGCCAGCAGCTGGAGGTCATTTGGGACAGCCCCAGGGGGCTACACCTTC. Protein: CASSWRSFGTAPGGYTF. The chain couples TRBV5-1 to TRBJ1-2, with 7 bases matching TRBD1. Per the germline V gene, CDR1 is SGHRS and CDR2 is YFSETQ. The V and J ends lost 3 bases and 8 bases, in that order; junction bases with no gene match: 19. The CDR3 is 17 residues long.

The chain is built from TRBV27 and TRBJ2-1, with 7 nucleotides matching TRBD2. Germline-derived CDR1 and CDR2 are MNHEY and SMNVEV (reference sequence). V dropped 5 bases and J dropped 8; count of bases not matched to a gene: 9. The CDR3 has 14 amino acids. The CDR3 DNA reads as TGTGCCAGCAGTCCTAGACTAGCCTGGGATGAGCAGTTCTTC. Amino acid sequence: CASSPRLAWDEQFF.

The CDR3 DNA reads as TGTGCCAGCAGCGTAGGTCCTAGCAGCGAGCAGTACTTC. Its protein is CASSVGPSSEQYF. V usage is TRBV9 and J usage is TRBJ2-7, with D possibly TRBD2 on 5 matching bases. The germline V gene has CDR1 SGDLS and CDR2 YYNGEE. The V end lost 0 bases, the J end lost 6 bases, and 10 bases lay between the germline ends. The CDR3 contains 13 residues.

The chain employs TRBV7-9 and TRBJ2-1; 10 nucleotides line up with TRBD2. Germline CDR1 reads SEHNR; CDR2 reads FQNEAQ (reference sequence). CDR3 length equals 17 residues. The V segment lost 8 bases and the J segment 9 bases; nucleotides outside the gene matches: 19. The CDR3 sequence: CASLGGRGPASGSEQFF. Written as DNA, the CDR3 is TGTGCCAGCCTGGGGGGCAGGGGGCCGGCTAGCGGGAGTGAGCAGTTCTTC.

This chain links TRBV4-2 with TRBJ1-1, with D uncertain. The CDR3 length is 16 residues. CDR1 LGHNA and CDR2 YNFKEQ come from the germline V gene. The V gene lost 0 bases and the J gene lost 1 base, with 12 bases spanning the gap. CDR3 residues: CASSQDVAYGNTEAFF. The CDR3 nucleotides are TGTGCCAGCAGCCAAGATGTGGCGTACGGGAACACTGAAGCTTTCTTT.

The rearrangement links TRBV6-1 to TRBJ2-1; TRBD2 agrees at 11 bases. This CDR3 comprises 16 residues. The J segment lost 4 bases and the V segment lost 4 bases, leaving 6 bases of the junction unmatched. The germline gives CDR1 MNHNS, CDR2 SASEGT. The CDR3 sequence: CASSGLAGGLYNEQFF. The CDR3 coding sequence is TGTGCCAGCAGTGGGCTAGCGGGAGGATTATACAATGAGCAGTTCTTC.

The rearrangement joins TRBV28 to TRBJ1-2, with D hard to call. The CDR3 has 13 amino acids. V gave up 3 bases and J gave up 5 bases, with 10 bases separating them. Germline V gene sequence: CDR1 MDHEN, CDR2 SYDVKM. The chain's CDR3 is CASSFGEGYGYTF. For the CDR3, the DNA is TGTGCCAGCAGTTTTGGGGAAGGATATGGCTACACCTTC.

The chain employs TRBV25-1 and TRBJ2-2; D is ambiguous. The CDR3 spans 14 residues. Germline assignment: CDR1 MGHDK and CDR2 SYGVNS. V was trimmed by 6 bases and J by 0 bases, leaving 8 bases between them. The CDR3, as DNA: TGTGCCAGCAGCCCCTCTTCGAACACCGGGGAGCTGTTTTTT. Amino acids: CASSPSSNTGELFF.

The chain uses TRBV18 and TRBJ2-2; D is perhaps TRBD2 (5 bases). V was clipped by 9 bases and J by 2 bases, with 13 bases between them. The CDR3 covers 14 residues. Germline V gene sequence: CDR1 KGHSH, CDR2 LQKENI. The CDR3 loop reads CASEGKINTGELFF. The CDR3 nucleotides are TGTGCCAGTGAGGGTAAGATAAACACCGGGGAGCTGTTTTTT.

The V and J genes are TRBV9 and TRBJ2-5; D possibly corresponds to TRBD2 (6 bases). Germline-derived CDR1 and CDR2 are SGDLS and YYNGEE. There are 14 residues in the CDR3. The V end was cut by 0 bases, the J end by 4 bases, with 10 bases between. The CDR3 protein is CASSVDGGAETQYF. CDR3 coding DNA: TGTGCCAGCAGCGTAGATGGAGGGGCAGAGACCCAGTACTTC.

The sample holds a few counts of this clone. The CDR3 sequence is CASSLTSGRTGELFF. The CDR3 region has the DNA TGCGCCAGCAGCTTGACTAGCGGGAGAACCGGGGAGCTGTTTTTT. This sequence joins TRBV5-1 and TRBJ2-2; 11 nucleotides agree with TRBD2. CDR1 and CDR2 from the germline V gene are SGHRS and YFSETQ. Trimming at V came to 1 base and at J to 5 bases, leaving 1 base not matched to a gene. There are 15 residues in the CDR3.

In DNA, the CDR3 is TGTGCCAGTAGTATAAAGGCTAGCGGGAGAGGTAACACCGGGGAGCTGTTTTTT. Translation gives CASSIKASGRGNTGELFF. The rearrangement uses TRBV19 and TRBJ2-2; 10 bases fit TRBD2. CDR3 length: 18 amino acids. CDR1 and CDR2 (germline): LNHDA, SQIVND (reference sequence). Unmatched junction bases numbered 8, after V lost 2 bases and J lost 2 bases.